The T cell receptor (beta chain) described here comes from a study of vaccination and CD4 T cells after COVID-19. Study-wide background: Blood was drawn a median about 75 days post second dose, range 14 to 241.

With regard to this clonotype: The antigen remains unidentified.

Study findings and constraints: For convalescent patients, 304 of the 307 vaccine-specific clones analyzed were classified as spike mono-reactive.

An Oncomine TCR Beta short-read assay was used to sequence the DNA from cultured CD4+ T cells. TCRdb used MiXCR to reprocess the PCR reads, holding one entry per CDR3 protein. Of about 20,000 distinct CDR3 sequences listed, approximately 40% were seen once; the top ten hold about 2.9%. Treatment of the sample: approximately nine-day PBMC culture with coronavirus spike peptide pools or control peptides (ViraFEST assay). For ViraFEST, peptide pools expanded antigen-specific T cells, after which the TCRs were sequenced. CD4+ T cells were isolated by negative selection after more than eight days of culture. Germline loops: CDR1 MNHNS, CDR2 SASEGT. This CDR3 has 15 amino acids. V shed 7 bases and J shed 0 bases, with 13 bases lying between them.

The sequencing here drew on CD4+ T cells from blood, cultured in vitro, taken after SARS-CoV-2 vaccination. The V and J genes are TRBV6-1 and TRBJ1-5; D is possibly TRBD1 (6 bases). The TCR comes from a human donor who had recovered from COVID-19. The CDR3 spells CASTRRGDSNQPQHF. In nucleotides, the CDR3 is TGTGCCAGCACACGGAGGGGGGATAGCAATCAGCCCCAGCATTTT.